These 18 T cell receptor beta chains came from one sample sequenced in a study of control samples from healthy donors and cancer patients. TCRdb keeps only in-frame clones here, not all; method: immunoSEQ multiplex PCR. This sample has roughly 76,000 clones, with roughly 94% found just once. Sequencing was performed on blood. The origin of the receptors is a middle-aged woman in good health.

The chain links TRBV5-6 to TRBJ2-5; possibly TRBD1 for D (5 bases). The germline gives CDR1 SGHDT, CDR2 YYEEEE. The V end lost 1 base, the J end lost 0 bases, and 7 bases lay between the germline ends. The CDR3 spans 14 residues. The CDR3 is CASSLTRDQETQYF. The CDR3, as DNA: TGTGCCAGCAGCTTGACCAGGGACCAAGAGACCCAGTACTTC.

The rearrangement uses TRBV10-3 and TRBJ1-2; 8 nucleotides match TRBD1. This CDR3 has 14 amino acids. V lost 5 bases, J lost 8 bases, and 10 bases stayed unmatched. Germline lookup yields CDR1 ENHRY and CDR2 SYGVKD. The CDR3 loop is CAISTGQGLFGYTF. The CDR3 nucleotides are TGTGCCATCAGTACAGGACAGGGACTATTCGGCTACACCTTC.

The rearrangement uses TRBV5-1 and TRBJ2-5; 11 nucleotides line up with TRBD2. In germline, CDR1 is SGHRS, CDR2 YFSETQ. After removal of 3 bases from V and 0 bases from J, the junction contained 4 bases not matched to a gene. The CDR3 is 16 amino acids. Here the CDR3 DNA reads TGCGCCAGCAGCTCTCCTAGCGGGGGGTACCAAGAGACCCAGTACTTC. This encodes CASSSPSGGYQETQYF.

V usage is TRBV5-1 and J usage is TRBJ1-1, with 9 positions matching TRBD1. The germline gives CDR1 SGHRS, CDR2 YFSETQ. This CDR3 has 15 residues. The J segment lost 0 bases and the V segment lost 3 bases, leaving 3 bases of the junction unmatched. The CDR3 region is CASSSRQGVNTEAFF. The CDR3 DNA is TGCGCCAGCAGCTCGCGACAGGGGGTGAACACTGAAGCTTTCTTT.

The genes are TRBV7-2 and TRBJ2-1; no reliable D call. CDR1 and CDR2 (germline): SGHTA, FQGNSA. The CDR3 sequence is 13 residues long. V lost 3 bases and J lost 7, with 10 bases in between. DNA for the CDR3: TGTGCCAGCAGCTTGCCGGCTGAGAATGAGCAGTTCTTC. Protein sequence: CASSLPAENEQFF.

The genes are TRBV7-2 and TRBJ2-2; D not resolved. The CDR3 covers 14 residues. Germline assignment: CDR1 SGHTA and CDR2 FQGNSA. V lost 1 base to trimming and J lost 4 bases, with 7 bases between them. CDR3 sequence reads: CASSLDAFTGELFF. CDR3 nucleotides: TGTGCCAGCAGCTTAGACGCTTTCACCGGGGAGCTGTTTTTT. Full variable domain (missing parts from reference TRBV7-2 and TRBJ2-2): GAGVSQSPSNKVTEKGKDVELRCDPISGHTALYWYRQSLGQGLEFLIYFQGNSAPDKSGLPSDRFSAERTGGSVSTLTIQRTQQEDSAVYLCASSLDAFTGELFFGEGSRLTVL.

This clone is classed as medium-sized. The chain uses TRBV6-1 and TRBJ2-7; the match to TRBD2 covers 8 bases. The CDR3 runs 15 residues. Germline V gene data show CDR1 as MNHNS and CDR2 as SASEGT. V trimming: 3 bases; J trimming: 0 bases; junction bases outside the gene matches: 4. The chain's CDR3 is CASSDETSGSYEQYF. The DNA for the CDR3 is TGTGCCAGCAGTGACGAAACTAGCGGCTCCTACGAGCAGTACTTC.

The chain joins TRBV2 to TRBJ2-2; tentatively, D is TRBD1 (5 bases). The CDR3 has 14 residues. Per germline, CDR1 SNHLY and CDR2 FYNNEI. Trimming took 11 bases from V and 3 from J, leaving 16 bases between them. The CDR3 nucleotides are TGTGCCGGGGCGAGTTCGATAGACACCGGGGAGCTGTTTTTT. Translating it yields CAGASSIDTGELFF.

The chain is built from TRBV19 and TRBJ1-2; D is ambiguous. The V and J ends lost 3 bases and 1 base respectively, with 12 bases between them. The germline gives CDR1 LNHDA, CDR2 SQIVND (reference sequence). The CDR3 runs 15 residues. The CDR3 loop is CASSIPPRGNYGYTF. The CDR3 DNA reads TGTGCCAGTAGTATCCCTCCCAGAGGTAACTATGGCTACACCTTC. Full variable domain (outside the CDR3, taken from reference TRBV19 and TRBJ1-2): DGGITQSPKYLFRKEGQNVTLSCEQNLNHDAMYWYRQDPGQGLRLIYYSQIVNDFQKGDIAEGYSVSREKKESFPLTVTSAQKNPTAFYLCASSIPPRGNYGYTFGSGTRLTVV.

The rearrangement links TRBV4-1 to TRBJ1-2; D may be TRBD1 (5 bases). This CDR3 has 18 amino acids. The V end was cut by 3 bases, the J end by 4 bases, with 24 bases between. The V gene's germline CDR1 is MGHRA and CDR2 YSYEKL. In nucleotides, the CDR3 is TGCGCCAGCAGCCAGTCGACTAGCCCCCGGGGACCCCCCTATGGCTACACCTTC. Translation gives CASSQSTSPRGPPYGYTF.

The chain employs TRBV13 and TRBJ1-1; no reliable D call. CDR3 length: 19 amino acids. Germline lookup yields CDR1 PRHDT and CDR2 FYEKMQ (reference sequence). Trimming cost V 2 bases and J 1 base, with 23 bases left between them. DNA of the CDR3: TGTGCCAGCAGCTTAAGTATGGCGTGGACGGAGGATTCGAACACTGAAGCTTTCTTT. It is translated as CASSLSMAWTEDSNTEAFF.

The V and J genes are TRBV20-1 and TRBJ1-2; D gene uncertain. The CDR3 contains 14 residues. The V gene's germline CDR1 is DFQATT and CDR2 SNEGSKA (reference sequence). Trimming removed 3 bases at V and 7 bases at J, with 18 bases between. The CDR3 is CSASRPVSLAGYTF. The CDR3 DNA is TGCAGTGCTAGTAGGCCAGTCAGTTTGGCTGGCTACACCTTC.

The chain carries TRBV20-1 and TRBJ2-1; 8 nucleotides match TRBD2. This CDR3 spans 13 amino acids. The V and J ends lost 6 bases and 8 bases, in that order; junction bases with no gene match: 9. CDR1 is DFQATT and CDR2 is SNEGSKA in the germline V gene (reference sequence). The CDR3 protein is CSASRRAGDEQFF. The CDR3 nucleotides are TGCAGTGCCAGTCGAAGAGCGGGGGATGAGCAGTTCTTC.

A single count supports this clone. The V and J genes are TRBV9 and TRBJ1-2; TRBD1 aligns across 7 bases. With 3 bases clipped from V and 0 bases from J, the junction kept 2 bases outside the gene matches. Germline V gene data show CDR1 as SGDLS and CDR2 as YYNGEE. The CDR3 spans 14 residues. CDR3: CASSAGTANYGYTF. The CDR3 DNA is TGTGCCAGCAGCGCCGGGACAGCTAACTATGGCTACACCTTC.

This clone came up many times. The chain employs TRBV4-3 and TRBJ2-1, with 8 bases lining up with TRBD2. Germline lookup yields CDR1 LGHNA and CDR2 YSLEER. The CDR3 covers 16 residues. The ends lost 2 bases at V and 6 bases at J; junction bases unmatched: 9. DNA for the CDR3: TGCGCCAGCAGCCAAAACTCGGGACTAGATGCCAATGAGCAGTTCTTC. It codes for CASSQNSGLDANEQFF.

The rearrangement uses TRBV6-5 and TRBJ1-1; no clear D gene. The CDR3 length is 14 residues. Trimming left V 2 bases short and J 0 bases short, with 7 bases between. In germline, CDR1 is MNHEY, CDR2 SVGAGI. CDR3 loop: CASSYGQLNTEAFF. The DNA for the CDR3 is TGTGCCAGCAGTTACGGTCAGCTGAACACTGAAGCTTTCTTT.

The chain recombines TRBV10-2 with TRBJ2-1; a weak D match, TRBD2 (6 bases). The CDR3 sequence is 15 residues long. CDR1 and CDR2 (germline): WSHSY, SAAADI. Between the trimmed V and J ends, which lost 6 bases and 6 bases, there was a span of 18 bases. The CDR3 here is CASRTRVSGANEQFF. In nucleotides, the CDR3 is TGCGCCAGCAGGACAAGGGTTAGCGGTGCCAATGAGCAGTTCTTC.

The chain combines TRBV30 with TRBJ2-7; 11 positions agree with TRBD2. V lost 3 bases to trimming and J lost 0 bases; unmatched junction nucleotides: 7. The length of the CDR3 is 16 residues. The germline CDR1 and CDR2 sequences are GTSNPN and SVGIG (reference sequence). The CDR3 loop reads CAWSLLAGGPSYEQYF. The CDR3, as DNA: TGTGCCTGGAGCTTATTAGCGGGAGGGCCCTCCTACGAGCAGTACTTC.